This T cell receptor beta chain is drawn from a study of radiation and T cells in renal cell carcinoma. Time point: baseline pretreatment blood. Treatment: 15 Gy SBRT to primary tumor, nephrectomy 4 weeks later. This CDR3 is built from 12 residues. Germline assignment: CDR1 SQVTM and CDR2 ANQGSEA. V lost 3 bases and J 2 bases, leaving 8 bases between the germline ends. The data were produced by immunoSEQ multiplex PCR, yet TCRdb's version contains in-frame clones alone and is incomplete. The sample lists about 49,000 clones; roughly 83% were seen once. This sample comprised blood, obtained from a patient whose treatment included radiotherapy and nephrectomy. This TCR came from a woman aged 70-85 years with renal cell carcinoma. The genes are TRBV29-1 and TRBJ2-7, with a weak D call TRBD2 (6 bases). The CDR3 DNA reads as TGCAGCGTTGAGGGAGGTACCTACGAGCAGTACTTC. It encodes CSVEGGTYEQYF.